What follows are 10 T cell receptor beta chains derived from one specimen sequenced in a study of T-cell memory formation after mild COVID-19. TCRdb recomputed calls from the 5' RACE reads with MiXCR, one row per CDR3 protein. Of about 500,000 distinct CDR3 sequences listed, over 20% are singletons. The sequenced material came from PBMCs or a T cell subset sorted from them (not recorded which). These receptors all come from an adult woman who had mild COVID-19 (a few samples of this study predate the infection). Cell type and time point are not known.

The V call is TRBV7-2, the J call TRBJ1-1; 9 positions match TRBD1. Looked up from germline, CDR1 is SGHTA and CDR2 is FQGNSA. Unmatched junction bases numbered 13, after V lost 2 bases and J lost 6 bases. The CDR3 spans 17 residues. The CDR3 nucleotides are TGTGCCAGCAGCTTACTGGGACAGGGAGTTCGGGGGCCTGAAGCTTTCTTT. This sequence encodes CASSLLGQGVRGPEAFF.

The chain recombines TRBV9 with TRBJ1-1, with D hard to call. Trimming shortened V by 5 bases and J by 6 bases, and 23 bases separated the two germline ends. CDR1 and CDR2 from the germline V gene are SGDLS and YYNGEE. This CDR3 has 16 residues. CDR3 sequence: CASSSFRAALGAEAFF. In nucleotides, the CDR3 is TGTGCCAGCAGTTCTTTTCGGGCCGCCCTCGGGGCTGAAGCTTTCTTT.

In this sample, this clonotype turned up a few times. This chain links TRBV6-2 or TRBV6-3 with TRBJ2-2; no reliable D call. Germline CDR1 MNHEY, CDR2 SVGEGT. V gave up 0 bases and J gave up 6 bases, with 11 bases separating them. The CDR3 contains 15 residues. The CDR3 bases are TGTGCCAGCAGTTACTCGATACTCCCATCCGGGGAGCTGTTTTTT. Translated: CASSYSILPSGELFF.

The chain is built from TRBV24-1 and TRBJ2-3; TRBD1 matches 11 bases. The germline gives CDR1 KGHDR, CDR2 SFDVKD. With 5 bases clipped from V and 3 bases from J, the junction kept 3 bases outside the gene matches. This CDR3 is 15 amino acids long. CDR3 region: CATSVWDRGTDTQYF. In DNA form, the CDR3 reads TGTGCCACCAGTGTCTGGGACAGGGGGACAGATACGCAGTATTTT.

This clonotype was recorded a few times. The chain recombines TRBV7-9 with TRBJ2-7, with 7 bases identical to TRBD2. This CDR3 region has 14 residues. With 2 bases clipped from V and 4 bases from J, the junction kept 5 bases outside the gene matches. Looked up from germline, CDR1 is SEHNR and CDR2 is FQNEAQ (reference sequence). As DNA, the CDR3 is TGTGCCAGCAGCTTATCTAGCGGTACGTACGAGCAGTACTTC. This sequence encodes CASSLSSGTYEQYF.

The sample holds many counts of this clonotype. The chain links TRBV7-3 to TRBJ2-1; perhaps TRBD2 as D (7 bases). The length of the CDR3 is 15 residues. CDR1 is SGHTA and CDR2 is FQGTGA in the germline V gene. V gave up 5 bases and J gave up 6 bases, with 17 bases separating them. The CDR3 coding sequence is TGTGCCAGCAGCCAGACGGGGGGCCCGAGCAATGAGCAGTTCTTC. Its protein product is CASSQTGGPSNEQFF.

The V and J genes are TRBV2 and TRBJ1-1, with a tentative D call TRBD1 (6 bases). V lost 6 bases, J lost 1 base, and 24 bases lay in between. Germline V gives CDR1 SNHLY, CDR2 FYNNEI. The CDR3 is 18 residues long. The chain's CDR3 is CASSGLSVRWTENTEAFF. In DNA, the CDR3 is TGTGCCAGCAGCGGCCTGTCGGTCCGATGGACAGAGAACACTGAAGCTTTCTTT.

This clonotype has ten or more counts. The chain uses TRBV7-9 and TRBJ1-4; D is uncertain. There are 13 residues in the CDR3. V shed 1 base and J shed 8 bases, with 8 bases lying between them. Looked up from germline, CDR1 is SEHNR and CDR2 is FQNEAQ (reference sequence). The CDR3, as DNA: TGTGCCAGCAGCTTAGAAGGCGGCGAAAAACTGTTTTTT. It is translated as CASSLEGGEKLFF.

This sequence joins TRBV5-8 and TRBJ2-7; 7 bases match TRBD1. Germline lookup yields CDR1 SGHTS and CDR2 YDEGEE. This CDR3 spans 14 amino acids. V trimming: 4 bases; J trimming: 5 bases; junction bases outside the gene matches: 9. Written as DNA, the CDR3 is TGTGCCAGCAGCCCCGGGACAGCGATCCACGAGCAGTACTTC. Amino acid sequence: CASSPGTAIHEQYF.

This CDR3 reads CSAPKDVSYEQYF. In DNA form, the CDR3 reads TGCAGTGCTCCAAAGGATGTTTCCTACGAGCAGTACTTC. The chain has TRBV20-1 and TRBJ2-7; D uncertain. The CDR3 extends over 13 amino acids. Trimming removed 5 bases at V and 1 base at J, with 12 bases between. Germline assignment: CDR1 DFQATT and CDR2 SNEGSKA (reference sequence).